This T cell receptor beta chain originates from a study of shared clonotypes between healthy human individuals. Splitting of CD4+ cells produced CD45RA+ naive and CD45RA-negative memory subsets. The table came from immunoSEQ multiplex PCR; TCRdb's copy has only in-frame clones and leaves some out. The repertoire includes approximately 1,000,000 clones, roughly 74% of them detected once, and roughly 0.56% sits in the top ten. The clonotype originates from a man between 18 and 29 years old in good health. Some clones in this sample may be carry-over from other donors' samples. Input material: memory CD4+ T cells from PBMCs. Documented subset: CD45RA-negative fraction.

The CDR3 coding sequence is TGTGCCAGCAGCCCAGGGACAGCTGGCAATCAGCCCCAGCATTTT. Translating it yields CASSPGTAGNQPQHF. J is TRBJ1-5 and V is TRBV2; TRBD1 matches 7 bases. CDR3 length: 15 amino acids. J lost 2 bases, V lost 6 bases, and 7 bases had no gene match. Per germline, CDR1 SNHLY and CDR2 FYNNEI.